These T cell receptor beta chains were read from a single sample in a study of technical replicates of blood from a handful of donors. TCRdb's copy holds only in-frame clones and misses some; the assay was immunoSEQ multiplex PCR. This sample has some 70,000 clones, with nearly 98% found just once. Sequencing used T cells isolated from PBMCs. The receptors originated from a human donor in good health. The CDR3 runs from the conserved cysteine through the conserved F or W. The order of the fields is CDR3 protein, V gene.

CDR3aa: CASSEWPSGERAYNEQFF
v_gene: TRBV2

CDR3aa: CASRTGGAETQYF
v_gene: TRBV6-5

CDR3aa: CALLGGMERTEAFF
v_gene: TRBV11-1

CDR3aa: CASGLVADIQPQHF
v_gene: TRBV12-5

CDR3aa: CASRLASGWDQPQHF
v_gene: TRBV28

CDR3aa: CSVDRGNGYTF
v_gene: TRBV29-1

CDR3aa: CASSVYKGQGISGANVLTF
v_gene: TRBV9

CDR3aa: CASSAQGDRVGELFF
v_gene: TRBV9

CDR3aa: CASSLDQQGADTQYF
v_gene: TRBV7-2

CDR3aa: CASSQAGTGYEQYF
v_gene: TRBV4-3

CDR3aa: CASSVLDSYGYTF
v_gene: TRBV9

CDR3aa: CASSSGGGTGELFF
v_gene: TRBV28

CDR3aa: CASSITGPVTDTQYF
v_gene: TRBV19

CDR3aa: CASSIPEGRETQYF
v_gene: TRBV7-9

CDR3aa: CASSLSLLEQFF
v_gene: TRBV27

CDR3aa: CASSQGVDRLNTIYF
v_gene: TRBV4-3

CDR3aa: CASRTSAGAPIAEAFF
v_gene: TRBV6-4

CDR3aa: CASTRTSSYNEQFF
v_gene: TRBV27

CDR3aa: CASSFTANIQYF
v_gene: TRBV5-6